This T cell receptor (beta chain) was captured by sequencing in a study of blood T cell repertoires in COVID-19. The overall study: Whether acute or convalescent, the COVID-19 samples came from the United States, Italy and Spain.

Assay: immunoSEQ multiplex PCR; the TCRdb copy retains only in-frame clones and omits some. The table shows about 160,000 clones, with roughly 80% occurring only once. The CDR3 is made up of 12 amino acids. Germline CDR1 is SGHRS and CDR2 is YFSETQ. With 2 bases clipped from V and 9 bases from J, the junction kept 1 base outside the gene matches. Across about two dozen US areas, participants ranged in age from about 18 to 100 years. The sequence derives from a woman aged 40 to 49 with acute COVID-19. The genes are TRBV5-1 and TRBJ1-3; 8 nucleotides agree with TRBD1. The specimen was PBMCs or T cells enriched from blood (not recorded which). CDR3 sequence: CASSLGQGTIYF. In DNA form, the CDR3 reads TGCGCCAGCAGCTTAGGACAGGGCACCATATATTTT.